This T cell receptor beta chain was sequenced during a study of T cell responses to AZD1222 COVID-19 vaccine. Study conclusions and caveats: With two AZD1222 doses given, Spike-specific TCR breadth and depth both rose. Sampling captured repertoires only after the peak T cell response. Spike was spanned by vaccine-associated CD4 TCRs, with dominance at 160-218 and 743-854. Baseline seropositives among AZD1222 recipients totaled only 5 to 7.

As concerns this clone: Antigen: not known.

Per germline, CDR1 SGHRS and CDR2 YFSETQ. This CDR3 has 17 amino acids. V was clipped by 2 bases and J by 5 bases; unmatched bases: 10. Repertoires were generated with immunoSEQ multiplex PCR, while TCRdb's copy carries only in-frame clones and drops some. The table includes 240,000 or so clones, 90% to 95% detected once. Sequenced material: peripheral blood, taken on day 0 of AZD1222 vaccination. The chain joins TRBV5-1 to TRBJ1-1; TRBD1 matches at 12 bases. The sequence derives from an adult in good health. CDR3 DNA: TGCGCCAGCAGCTTACAGCCAAGGGGACAGGGGGCGACTGAAGCTTTCTTT. It translates to CASSLQPRGQGATEAFF.